This T cell receptor beta chain appears in the sequencing data of a study of blood T cell repertoires in COVID-19 (dated by TCRdb to the early 2020s). Looking at the study overall: Collaborator samples came from the United States, Italy and Spain and covered acute and convalescent phases of COVID-19. Nearly every sample came with metadata listing a de-identified subject ID, COVID-19 status, age in years and sex. The dataset comprised deeply sampled blood TCRbeta repertoires from subjects exposed to, actively infected with, or recovered from COVID-19. The repertoires were made available in a free public database intended to serve as a resource for research on the immune response to SARS-CoV-2. Samples came from the ongoing ImmuneRACE study (first 160 participants) plus 1,254 subjects from 6 global collaborators. Where available, HLA class I and class II types were taken from metadata supplied by the sample provider and were not determined by assay-based typing. The prospective study material was composed of cDNA or gDNA derived from T cells, B-cell-depleted T cells, or PBMCs.

In Seattle, one collaborating source enrolled patients while the infection was active and tracked those patients longitudinally over the course of disease. Collaborating institutions collected whole blood in K2EDTA tubes following their own protocols. For TCRbeta analysis, collaborators shipped samples as frozen whole blood, isolated PBMCs, or DNA extracted from either of those sample types. Inclusive of the bounding cysteine and phenylalanine, the CDR3 is 14 residues long. Only the CDR3 part of the read is kept: 42 bases, read in frame from the first base. In the germline V gene, CDR1 corresponds to MNHEY and CDR2 to SVGAGI. Germline trimming amounts to 5 bases on V and 4 bases on J, with 7 as the count of junction bases outside the gene matches. A word on this clone: Which antigen it targets is not known. No much larger clone is present one base from it, and per-base qualities are unavailable.

TCRbeta CDR3 regions were amplified from genomic DNA using the immunoSEQ Assay, a bias-controlled multiplex PCR. Processing in the source paper ran as follows. Within the assay, amplification of reference gene primers was used to estimate how many nucleated cells each sample contained. To quantify the absolute abundance of each unique TCRbeta CDR3 rearrangement, sequence reads were collapsed and filtered. For each sample, productive Simpson clonality was calculated as the square root of Simpson's diversity index over productive rearrangements. TCRdb provides this immuneACCESS table in a form limited to in-frame rearrangements. Some clones are lacking; in checked studies, under half of them reflect an unresolved V gene, and why the rest are absent is not known. V and J calls and clone size come straight from that table; D and trimming were deduced from the DNA. The sample profile shows 300,000 to 350,000 clones; more than 70% of them were found once. About 7% of the sample rests with the top ten.

What the study reported, not specific to this receptor: How much clinical and demographic metadata was included differed by source and by participant, and the metadata was provided uncurated.

The chain is encoded by TRBV6-5 joined to TRBJ2-7, with 8 junctional bases fitting TRBD2. The source of this sequence is a woman in her 70s with COVID-19, enrolled during active disease. The sequenced sample consisted of peripheral blood. For the CDR3, the sequence is CASSPRGGGYEQYF. The bases are TGTGCCAGCAGTCCCCGGGGGGGCGGTTACGAGCAGTACTTC.